This T cell receptor beta chain emerged from a study of blood T cell repertoires in COVID-19. About the study: Acute and convalescent COVID-19 specimens originated in the United States, Italy and Spain. Sample material is recorded as cDNA or gDNA derived from T cells, B-cell-depleted T cells, or PBMCs.

The CDR3 loop spans 18 amino acids. V lost 4 bases to trimming and J lost 0 bases, with 21 bases between them. Germline assignment: CDR1 ENHRY and CDR2 SYGVKD. Some clones are missing from TCRdb's copy, which holds only in-frame ones; the method was immunoSEQ multiplex PCR. The sample consists of 280,000 or so clones, approximately 86% of them appearing once. Sequencing was carried out using peripheral blood. The gene calls are TRBV10-3 and TRBJ1-2, with D maybe TRBD1 (5 bases). The source is a young man with active or convalescent COVID-19. CDR3 region: CAISVVVRQDTTNYGYTF. DNA for the CDR3: TGTGCCATCAGTGTTGTAGTTAGGCAGGACACCACTAACTATGGCTACACCTTC.